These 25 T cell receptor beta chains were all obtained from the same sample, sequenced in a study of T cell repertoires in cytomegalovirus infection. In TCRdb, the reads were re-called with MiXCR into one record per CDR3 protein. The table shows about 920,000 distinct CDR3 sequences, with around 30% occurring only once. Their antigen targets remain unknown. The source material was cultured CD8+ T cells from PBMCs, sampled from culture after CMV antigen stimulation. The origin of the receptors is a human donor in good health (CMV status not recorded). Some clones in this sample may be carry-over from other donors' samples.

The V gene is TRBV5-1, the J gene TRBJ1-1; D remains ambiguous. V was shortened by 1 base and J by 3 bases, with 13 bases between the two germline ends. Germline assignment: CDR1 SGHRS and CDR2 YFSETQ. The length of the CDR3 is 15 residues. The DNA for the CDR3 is TGCGCCAGCAGCTTGTTAGTAACTGGGGACACTGAAGCTTTCTTT. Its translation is CASSLLVTGDTEAFF.

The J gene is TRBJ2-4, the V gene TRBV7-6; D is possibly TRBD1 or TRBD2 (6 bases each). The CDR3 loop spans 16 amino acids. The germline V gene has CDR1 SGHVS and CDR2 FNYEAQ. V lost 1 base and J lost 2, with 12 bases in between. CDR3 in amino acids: CASSLGTRGPKNIQYF. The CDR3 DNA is TGTGCCAGCAGCTTAGGGACTCGGGGGCCCAAAAACATTCAGTACTTC.

The CDR3 coding sequence is TGCAGCGTTTACGGACTAGCGGGGTTCCAAGAGACCCAGTACTTC. The encoded protein is CSVYGLAGFQETQYF. The V call is TRBV29-1, the J call TRBJ2-5; 12 bases line up with TRBD2. Germline loops: CDR1 SQVTM, CDR2 ANQGSEA. The CDR3 is 15 amino acids. J lost 1 base, V lost 5 bases, and 5 bases had no gene match.

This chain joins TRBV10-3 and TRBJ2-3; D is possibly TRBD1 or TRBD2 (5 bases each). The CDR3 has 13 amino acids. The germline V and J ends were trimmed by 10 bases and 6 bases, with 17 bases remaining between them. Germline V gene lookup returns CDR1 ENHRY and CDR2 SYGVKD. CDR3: CATAGTGVDTQYF. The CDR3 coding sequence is TGTGCCACCGCCGGGACCGGCGTGGATACGCAGTATTTT.

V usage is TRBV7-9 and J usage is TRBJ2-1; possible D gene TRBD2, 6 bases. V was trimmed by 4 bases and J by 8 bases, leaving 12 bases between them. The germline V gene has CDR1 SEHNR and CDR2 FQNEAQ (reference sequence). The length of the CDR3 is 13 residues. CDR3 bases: TGTGCCAGCAGCTCCGGCGGGGACGATGAGCAGTTCTTC. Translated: CASSSGGDDEQFF. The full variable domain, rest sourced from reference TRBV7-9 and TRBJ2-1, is DTGVSQNPRHKITKRGQNVTFRCDPISEHNRLYWYRQTLGQGPEFLTYFQNEAQLEKSRLLSDRFSAERPKGSFSTLEIQRTEQGDSAMYLCASSSGGDDEQFFGPGTRLTVL.

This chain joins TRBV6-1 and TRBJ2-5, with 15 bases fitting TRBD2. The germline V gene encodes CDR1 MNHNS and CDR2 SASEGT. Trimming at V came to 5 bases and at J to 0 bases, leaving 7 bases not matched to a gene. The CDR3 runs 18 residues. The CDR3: CASSPGTSGGQNQETQYF. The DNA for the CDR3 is TGTGCCAGCAGTCCCGGGACTAGCGGGGGGCAGAACCAAGAGACCCAGTACTTC.

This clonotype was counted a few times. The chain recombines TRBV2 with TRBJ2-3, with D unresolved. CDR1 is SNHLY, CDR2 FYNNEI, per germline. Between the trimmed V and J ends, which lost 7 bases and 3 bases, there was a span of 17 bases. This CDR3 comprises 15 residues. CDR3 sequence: CASTVRTEVTDTQYF. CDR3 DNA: TGTGCCAGCACCGTGAGGACCGAAGTTACAGATACGCAGTATTTT.

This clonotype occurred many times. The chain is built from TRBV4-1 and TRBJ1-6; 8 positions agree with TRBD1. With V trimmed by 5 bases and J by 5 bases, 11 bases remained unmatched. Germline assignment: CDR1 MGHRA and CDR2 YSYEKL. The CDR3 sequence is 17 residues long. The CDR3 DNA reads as TGCGCCAGCAGCAAGGACAGGGCCACATGGGATAATTCACCCCTCCACTTT. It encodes CASSKDRATWDNSPLHF.

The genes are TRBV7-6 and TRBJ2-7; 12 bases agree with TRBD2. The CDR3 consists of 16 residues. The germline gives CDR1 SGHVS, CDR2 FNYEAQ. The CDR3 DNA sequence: TGTGTCAGCAGCCTCGTGACTAGCGGGGGCCCCTACGAGCAGTACGTC. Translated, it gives CVSSLVTSGGPYEQYV.

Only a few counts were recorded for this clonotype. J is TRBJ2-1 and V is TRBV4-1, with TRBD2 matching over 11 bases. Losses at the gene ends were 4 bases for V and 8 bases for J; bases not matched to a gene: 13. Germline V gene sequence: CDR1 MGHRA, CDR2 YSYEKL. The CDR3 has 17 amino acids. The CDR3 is CASSLIAGGLIGDEQFF. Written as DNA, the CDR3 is TGCGCCAGCAGCCTTATAGCGGGGGGGCTAATTGGCGATGAGCAGTTCTTC.

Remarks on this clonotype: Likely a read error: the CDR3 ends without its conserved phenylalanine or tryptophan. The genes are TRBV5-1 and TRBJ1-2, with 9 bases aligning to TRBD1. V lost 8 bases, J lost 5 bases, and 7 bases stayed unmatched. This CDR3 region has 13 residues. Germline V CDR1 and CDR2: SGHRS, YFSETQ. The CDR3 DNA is TGCGCCAGTGGGACAGGGCCTTCATATGGCTACACCTAC. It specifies CASGTGPSYGYTY.

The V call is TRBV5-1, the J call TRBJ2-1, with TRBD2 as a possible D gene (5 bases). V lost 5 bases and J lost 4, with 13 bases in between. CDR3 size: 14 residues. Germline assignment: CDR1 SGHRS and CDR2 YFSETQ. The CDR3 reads CASSPRPGYNEQFF. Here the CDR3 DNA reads TGCGCCAGCAGTCCCAGGCCGGGGTACAATGAGCAGTTCTTC.

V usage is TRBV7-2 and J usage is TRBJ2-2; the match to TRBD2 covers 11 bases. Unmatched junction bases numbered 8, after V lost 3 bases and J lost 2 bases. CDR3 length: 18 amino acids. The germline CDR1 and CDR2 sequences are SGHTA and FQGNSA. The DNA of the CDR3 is TGTGCCAGCAGCTTCCCCATGGGACTAGCGGTTAACACCGGGGAGCTGTTTTTT. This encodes CASSFPMGLAVNTGELFF.

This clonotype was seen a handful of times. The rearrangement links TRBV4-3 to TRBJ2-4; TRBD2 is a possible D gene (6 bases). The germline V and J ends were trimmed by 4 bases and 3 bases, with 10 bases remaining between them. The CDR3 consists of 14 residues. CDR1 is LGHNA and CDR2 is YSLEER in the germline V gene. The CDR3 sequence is CASSPFGGKNIQYF. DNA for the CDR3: TGCGCCAGCAGCCCGTTCGGGGGCAAAAACATTCAGTACTTC.

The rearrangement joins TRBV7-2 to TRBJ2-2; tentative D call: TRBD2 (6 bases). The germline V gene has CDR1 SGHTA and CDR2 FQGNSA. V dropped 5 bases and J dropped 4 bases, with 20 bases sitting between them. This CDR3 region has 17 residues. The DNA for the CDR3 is TGTGCCAGCAGCCCGCGGGGAAGGGCAGGCAGCACCGGGGAGCTGTTTTTT. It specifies CASSPRGRAGSTGELFF. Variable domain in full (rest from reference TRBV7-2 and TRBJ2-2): GAGVSQSPSNKVTEKGKDVELRCDPISGHTALYWYRQSLGQGLEFLIYFQGNSAPDKSGLPSDRFSAERTGGSVSTLTIQRTQQEDSAVYLCASSPRGRAGSTGELFFGEGSRLTVL.

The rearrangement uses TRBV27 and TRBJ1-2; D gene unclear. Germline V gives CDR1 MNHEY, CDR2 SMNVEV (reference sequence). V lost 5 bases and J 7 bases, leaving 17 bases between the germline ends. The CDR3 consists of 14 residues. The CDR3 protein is CASSDGPNSFGYTF. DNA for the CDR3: TGTGCCAGCAGTGACGGTCCCAATTCTTTTGGCTACACCTTC.

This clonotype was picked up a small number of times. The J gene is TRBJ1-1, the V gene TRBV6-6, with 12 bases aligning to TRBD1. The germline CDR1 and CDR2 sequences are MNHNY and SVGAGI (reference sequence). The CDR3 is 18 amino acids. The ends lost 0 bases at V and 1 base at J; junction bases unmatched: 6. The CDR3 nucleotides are TGTGCCAGCAGTTACTCACCCAGGGACAGGGGGCGGAACACTGAAGCTTTCTTT. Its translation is CASSYSPRDRGRNTEAFF.

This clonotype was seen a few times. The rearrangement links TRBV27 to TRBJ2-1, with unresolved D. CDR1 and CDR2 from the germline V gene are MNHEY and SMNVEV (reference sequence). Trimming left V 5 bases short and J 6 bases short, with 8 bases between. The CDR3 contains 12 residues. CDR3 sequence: CASSVDGNEQFF. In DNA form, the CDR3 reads TGTGCCAGCAGTGTCGACGGCAATGAGCAGTTCTTC.

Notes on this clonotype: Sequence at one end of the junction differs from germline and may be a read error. The CDR3 coding sequence is TGTGCCAACAGCTTGGACGGATCCAATCAGCCCCAGCATTTT. Translation: CANSLDGSNQPQHF. The chain combines TRBV5-4 with TRBJ1-5; no definite D call. CDR1 SGHNT and CDR2 YYREEE come from the germline V gene (reference sequence). The CDR3 covers 14 residues.

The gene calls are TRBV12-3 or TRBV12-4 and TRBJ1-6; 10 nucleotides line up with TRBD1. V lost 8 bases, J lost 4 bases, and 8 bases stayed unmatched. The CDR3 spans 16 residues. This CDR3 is CASRNRGQGYNSPLHF. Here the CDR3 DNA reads TGTGCCAGCCGGAACAGGGGACAGGGGTATAATTCACCCCTCCACTTT.

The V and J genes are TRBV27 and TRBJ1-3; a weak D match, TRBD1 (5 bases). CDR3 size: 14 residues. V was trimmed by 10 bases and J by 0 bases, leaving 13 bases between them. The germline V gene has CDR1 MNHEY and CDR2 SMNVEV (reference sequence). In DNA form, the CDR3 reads TGTGCCACCCCCGGGACTTTCTCTGGAAACACCATATATTTT. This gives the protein CATPGTFSGNTIYF.

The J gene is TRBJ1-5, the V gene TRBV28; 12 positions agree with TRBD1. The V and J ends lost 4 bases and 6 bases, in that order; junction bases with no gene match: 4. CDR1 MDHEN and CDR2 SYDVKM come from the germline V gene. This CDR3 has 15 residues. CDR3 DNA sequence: TGTGCCAGCAGTTCCGGGACAGGGGGCTTTCAGCCCCAGCATTTT. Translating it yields CASSSGTGGFQPQHF.

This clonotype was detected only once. The CDR3, as DNA: TGTGCCAGCAGCATATACGGGACCAACACTGAAGCTTTCTTT. As protein: CASSIYGTNTEAFF. V is TRBV7-2 and J is TRBJ1-1; D possibly corresponds to TRBD1 (5 bases). V was pared by 5 bases and J by 2 bases, with 12 bases between. Germline V gene lookup returns CDR1 SGHTA and CDR2 FQGNSA. The CDR3 is 14 amino acids.

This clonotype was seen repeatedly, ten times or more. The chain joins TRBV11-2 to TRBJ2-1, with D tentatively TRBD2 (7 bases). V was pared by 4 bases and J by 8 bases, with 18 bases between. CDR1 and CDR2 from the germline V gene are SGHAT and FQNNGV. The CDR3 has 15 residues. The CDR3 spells CASSSEGGKADEQFF. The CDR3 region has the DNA TGTGCCAGCAGCTCCGAGGGGGGGAAGGCGGATGAGCAGTTCTTC. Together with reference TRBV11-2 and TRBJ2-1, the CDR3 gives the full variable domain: EAGVAQSPRYKIIEKRQSVAFWCNPISGHATLYWYQQILGQGPKLLIQFQNNGVVDDSQLPKDRFSAERLKGVDSTLKIQPAKLEDSAVYLCASSSEGGKADEQFFGPGTRLTVL.

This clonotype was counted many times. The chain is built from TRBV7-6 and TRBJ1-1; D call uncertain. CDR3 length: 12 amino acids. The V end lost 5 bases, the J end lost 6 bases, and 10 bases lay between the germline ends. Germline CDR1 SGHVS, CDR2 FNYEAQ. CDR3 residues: CASSPDGAEAFF. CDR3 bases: TGTGCCAGCAGCCCTGACGGTGCTGAAGCTTTCTTT.